This T cell receptor (beta chain) is drawn from a study of cytomegalovirus exposure and HLA in healthy donors. Across the study: Among about 400 genotyped donors, approximately 80% fell in the Caucasian-associated ancestry cluster. Findings and limits, study-wide: The listing of 150 to 200 TCR beta chains classed them as cytomegalovirus-associated. Based on reports, TCR beta sequences accurately predicted HLA-A and HLA-B alleles for most subjects.

Concerning this clone itself: The antigen is unknown.

V dropped 4 bases and J dropped 1 base, with 14 bases sitting between them. The CDR3 totals 15 residues. From germline, CDR1 is GTSNPN and CDR2 SVGIG (reference sequence). PCR was performed using 60 Vbeta and 13 Jbeta primers. Some clones are missing from TCRdb's copy, which holds only in-frame ones; the method was immunoSEQ multiplex PCR. The sample consists of around 200,000 clones, 82% of them appearing once. The TCR comes from a woman aged 40 to 50 in good health and CMV-seronegative. The rearrangement uses TRBV30 and TRBJ1-5; D may be TRBD1 (5 bases). Sequenced sample: PBMCs. CDR3 sequence reads: CAWTDGGGSNQPQHF. CDR3 in DNA: TGTGCCTGGACCGACGGGGGAGGGAGCAATCAGCCCCAGCATTTT.